This T cell receptor (beta chain) was identified in a study of blood T cell repertoires in COVID-19. Study overall: Samples came from the United States, Italy and Spain, spanning acute and convalescent COVID-19. Sample material is recorded as cDNA or gDNA derived from T cells, B-cell-depleted T cells, or PBMCs.

This clone was seen just once. V was pared by 3 bases and J by 6 bases, with 1 base of the junction left unmatched. CDR3 length equals 12 residues. Looked up from germline, CDR1 is SGDLS and CDR2 is YYNGEE. Per the authors' pipeline: Estimated nucleated cell counts came from reference gene primer amplification. Generated by immunoSEQ multiplex PCR, the TCRdb table keeps only in-frame clones and is missing some. For V, J and clone size, that table is used; D and trimming come from the DNA. Here the sample spans under 200,000 clones, approximately 85% being singletons. The TCR comes from a man between 40 and 49 years old who had recovered from COVID-19. Sequences were obtained from peripheral blood. This sequence joins TRBV9 and TRBJ2-3; 7 positions agree with TRBD2. CDR3 sequence: CASSAGGDTQYF. CDR3 nucleotides: TGTGCCAGCAGCGCCGGGGGGGATACGCAGTATTTT.